One and the same sample provided the 32 T cell receptor beta chains below, sequenced in a study of T cell responses to AZD1222 COVID-19 vaccine. Produced via immunoSEQ multiplex PCR; TCRdb's table is partial and in-frame only. The sample holds tens of thousands of clones, nearly 90% seen once. The input for sequencing was peripheral blood, taken on day 0 of AZD1222 vaccination. These receptors were obtained from an adult in good health.

This sequence joins TRBV18 and TRBJ2-3, with a tentative D call TRBD1 (5 bases). CDR3 length: 15 amino acids. V shed 3 bases and J shed 9 bases, with 19 bases lying between them. The germline V gene encodes CDR1 KGHSH and CDR2 LQKENI. The CDR3 sequence: CASSPSTGQGKTQYF. CDR3 DNA: TGTGCCAGCTCACCTAGCACCGGGCAGGGAAAAACGCAGTATTTT.

The chain joins TRBV19 to TRBJ1-2; D unclear. The CDR3 runs to 12 residues. The V gene's germline CDR1 is LNHDA and CDR2 SQIVND (reference sequence). Between the trimmed V and J ends, which lost 7 bases and 7 bases, there was a span of 13 bases. CDR3 region: CASNTPEGGYTF. DNA of the CDR3: TGTGCCAGTAACACCCCCGAGGGTGGCTACACCTTC.

The rearrangement links TRBV5-4 to TRBJ2-1; 8 bases match TRBD1. With V trimmed by 4 bases and J by 5 bases, 8 bases remained unmatched. The CDR3 has 15 amino acids. CDR1 is SGHNT, CDR2 YYREEE, per germline (reference sequence). The CDR3, as DNA: TGTGCCAGCAGCCCACCGGGACAGGACAACAATGAGCAGTTCTTC. Encoded protein: CASSPPGQDNNEQFF. Combining the CDR3 with reference TRBV5-4 and TRBJ2-1 gives the whole variable domain ETGVTQSPTHLIKTRGQQVTLRCSSQSGHNTVSWYQQALGQGPQFIFQYYREEENGRGNFPPRFSGLQFPNYSSELNVNALELDDSALYLCASSPPGQDNNEQFFGPGTRLTVL.

This rearrangement joins TRBV6-1 to TRBJ1-2; possible D gene TRBD1, 5 bases. CDR1 is MNHNS, CDR2 SASEGT, per germline. V lost 6 bases to trimming and J lost 2 bases, with 10 bases between them. This CDR3 is 13 amino acids long. The CDR3 DNA follows: TGTGCCAGCAGCCGTGACAGCAACTATGGCTACACCTTC. Translation gives CASSRDSNYGYTF.

As to this clone: In the same sample, other DNA sequences code for this CDR3. The V call is TRBV19, the J call TRBJ2-6; D uncertain. The CDR3 runs 14 residues. Germline CDR1 reads LNHDA; CDR2 reads SQIVND (reference sequence). V lost 3 bases and J 4 bases, leaving 7 bases between the germline ends. CDR3 DNA sequence: TGTGCCAGTAGTATCGGTTCCGGGGCCAACGTCCTGACTTTC. Its translation is CASSIGSGANVLTF.

The chain has TRBV12-1 and TRBJ2-7; the table's D call, TRBD2, has no DNA check behind it. TRBV12-1 is a pseudogene. The CDR3 covers 16 residues. CDR3 DNA: TGTGCCAGCAGCTTCAACGGACTAGCGGACTCCTACGAGCAGTACTTC. Amino acids: CASSFNGLADSYEQYF.

This clone is a singleton in its sample. Distinct nucleotide sequences in the sample also encode this CDR3. This rearrangement joins TRBV5-1 to TRBJ2-3; D uncertain. V lost 3 bases and J 0 bases, leaving 8 bases between the germline ends. CDR1 SGHRS and CDR2 YFSETQ come from the germline V gene. The CDR3 covers 14 residues. The CDR3 DNA follows: TGCGCCAGCAGCTCGGACCGGAGCACAGATACGCAGTATTTT. The encoded protein is CASSSDRSTDTQYF.

V usage is TRBV23-1 and J usage is TRBJ1-3, with D perhaps TRBD1 (6 bases). TRBV23-1 is recorded as an ORF, its role being uncertain. This CDR3 contains 14 residues. V lost 5 bases, J lost 3 bases, and 11 bases lay in between. The CDR3 DNA reads as TGCGCCAGCAGTTCTACAGGGAGTGGAAACACCATATATTTT. As protein: CASSSTGSGNTIYF.

This rearrangement joins TRBV10-3 to TRBJ2-1; 13 bases line up with TRBD2. V lost 10 bases and J lost 7; bases outside the gene matches: 13. Germline-derived CDR1 and CDR2 are ENHRY and SYGVKD. The CDR3 runs 16 residues. The CDR3: CATQYTSGRAINEQFF. The CDR3 DNA reads TGTGCCACCCAATATACTAGCGGGAGGGCCATAAATGAGCAGTTCTTC.

V gene TRBV10-3 combines with J gene TRBJ2-7; the D gene is possibly TRBD1 (5 bases). CDR1 and CDR2 from the germline V gene are ENHRY and SYGVKD. The CDR3 consists of 14 residues. V lost 1 base and J 6 bases, leaving 13 bases between the germline ends. The CDR3 region is CAISEFRGTGEQYF. The DNA for the CDR3 is TGTGCCATCAGTGAGTTTAGGGGAACGGGCGAGCAGTACTTC.

There are a few counts of this clone. The rearrangement uses TRBV10-1 and TRBJ1-2; 7 bases are a match to TRBD1. The CDR3 loop spans 13 amino acids. The germline CDR1 and CDR2 sequences are WNHNN and SYGVQD (reference sequence). V lost 5 bases and J lost 1; bases outside the gene matches: 1. In DNA form, the CDR3 reads TGCGCCAGCAGTCCAGGGGGTAACTATGGCTACACCTTC. This gives the protein CASSPGGNYGYTF.

V gene TRBV2 combines with J gene TRBJ1-5; 8 nucleotides align to TRBD1. V was clipped by 7 bases and J by 3 bases; unmatched bases: 5. The CDR3 contains 14 residues. Germline lookup yields CDR1 SNHLY and CDR2 FYNNEI. The CDR3 region has the DNA TGTGCCAGCACCGACAGGGGCTACAATCAGCCCCAGCATTTT. This codes for CASTDRGYNQPQHF.

About this clone itself: A junction end diverges from the germline sequence, so it may reflect a read error. This rearrangement joins TRBV10-3 to TRBJ1-6, with D unclear. The CDR3 runs 12 residues. Germline assignment: CDR1 ENHRY and CDR2 SYGVKD. CDR3 in amino acids: CATSSTDSPLHF. The DNA for the CDR3 is TGTGCCACCAGTTCTACTGATTCACCCCTCCACTTT.

V usage is TRBV10-1 and J usage is TRBJ1-1; D gene uncertain. The CDR3 runs 13 residues. Germline V gene sequence: CDR1 WNHNN, CDR2 SYGVQD (reference sequence). V dropped 7 bases and J dropped 3 bases, with 12 bases sitting between them. CDR3 residues: CASTRDRDTEAFF. As DNA, the CDR3 is TGCGCCAGCACTCGAGACCGAGACACTGAAGCTTTCTTT.

V usage is TRBV6-2 or TRBV6-3 and J usage is TRBJ2-7, with D tentatively TRBD2 (6 bases). Deletions cut 3 bases from V and 4 bases from J, with 10 bases between. This CDR3 contains 13 residues. Germline loops: CDR1 MNHEY, CDR2 SVGEGT. The CDR3 DNA reads as TGTGCCAGCAGTTATTCAGGGAGGTACGAGCAGTACTTC. Its translation is CASSYSGRYEQYF.

The V call is TRBV10-3, the J call TRBJ2-7; the D gene is possibly TRBD2 (5 bases). This CDR3 has 12 amino acids. Germline CDR1 is ENHRY and CDR2 is SYGVKD. Trimming left V 10 bases short and J 5 bases short, with 15 bases between. In nucleotides, the CDR3 is TGTGCCACCACCTCCGGGGATAACGAGCAGTACTTC. Protein product: CATTSGDNEQYF.

CDR3 amino acids: CSASPFSNEQFF. CDR3 nucleotides: TGCAGCGCCTCCCCCTTCTCCAATGAGCAGTTCTTC. The chain has TRBV29-1 and TRBJ2-1; no clear D. CDR1 is SQVTM and CDR2 is ANQGSEA in the germline V gene. CDR3 size: 12 residues. V lost 7 bases and J 6 bases, leaving 13 bases between the germline ends.

This clone was seen a single time. This chain joins TRBV5-1 and TRBJ1-3; D is possibly TRBD1 (5 bases). V was pared by 6 bases and J by 0 bases, with 13 bases between. CDR3 length: 15 amino acids. Germline assignment: CDR1 SGHRS and CDR2 YFSETQ. CDR3: CASKRGTNSGNTIYF. The CDR3 coding sequence is TGCGCCAGCAAGCGGGGGACCAACTCTGGAAACACCATATATTTT.

This chain uses TRBV6-5 with TRBJ2-5; weak D call: TRBD1 (5 bases). Between the trimmed V and J ends, which lost 4 bases and 5 bases, there was a span of 14 bases. The CDR3 runs 14 residues. Germline V lookup: CDR1 MNHEY, CDR2 SVGAGI. CDR3 nucleotides: TGTGCCAGCAGTTTACAGGATACCGGGGAGACCCAGTACTTC. It yields the protein CASSLQDTGETQYF.

J is TRBJ1-2 and V is TRBV18; a weak D match, TRBD1 (6 bases). This CDR3 has 14 residues. V was cut by 0 bases and J by 8 bases, with 13 bases left in between. Germline V gene lookup returns CDR1 KGHSH and CDR2 LQKENI. CDR3 DNA sequence: TGTGCCAGCTCACCACCGGGGGGCGCGGAGGGCTACACCTTC. Translating gives CASSPPGGAEGYTF.

The chain links TRBV6-5 to TRBJ2-5; 8 bases align to TRBD2. V was pared by 2 bases and J by 1 base, with 3 bases of the junction left unmatched. The CDR3 has 15 amino acids. Per the germline V gene, CDR1 is MNHEY and CDR2 is SVGAGI. The CDR3 reads CASSYGAGAQETQYF. Written as DNA, the CDR3 is TGTGCCAGCAGTTACGGAGCGGGGGCCCAAGAGACCCAGTACTTC.

The count of this clone is one. The chain links TRBV3-1 (or the pseudogene TRBV3-2) to TRBJ1-5; tentative D call: TRBD1 (6 bases). V lost 4 bases, J lost 2 bases, and 15 bases lay in between. Germline V gives CDR1 LGHDT, CDR2 YNNKEL (reference sequence). The CDR3 contains 16 residues. Here the CDR3 DNA reads TGTGCCAGCAGCCCCGGAGGGGGGACGGGCAATCAGCCCCAGCATTTT. This translates into CASSPGGGTGNQPQHF.

V gene TRBV7-9 combines with J gene TRBJ2-7; 16 bases are shared with TRBD2. Germline V gene sequence: CDR1 SEHNR, CDR2 FQNEAQ (reference sequence). The CDR3 covers 16 residues. Trimming at V came to 5 bases and at J to 6 bases, leaving 7 bases not matched to a gene. Here the CDR3 reads CASSPTGLAGGLEQYF. For the CDR3, the DNA is TGTGCCAGCAGCCCTACGGGACTAGCGGGAGGGCTCGAGCAGTACTTC.

The rearrangement links TRBV29-1 to TRBJ2-7, with 9 bases matching TRBD1. V dropped 4 bases and J dropped 3; count of bases not matched to a gene: 7. Germline V gene sequence: CDR1 SQVTM, CDR2 ANQGSEA. CDR3 length: 14 residues. CDR3 DNA sequence: TGCAGCGTTGTTCCGGGACAGGGAAGCTACGAGCAGTACTTC. Amino acid sequence: CSVVPGQGSYEQYF.

This clone was counted once. J is TRBJ1-1 and V is TRBV5-1, with TRBD1 identical over 7 bases. V gave up 3 bases and J gave up 7 bases; unmatched junction bases: 15. This CDR3 has 16 amino acids. Germline V gives CDR1 SGHRS, CDR2 YFSETQ. The CDR3 coding sequence is TGCGCCAGCAGCTCCCAAACTAACAGGGGATACGGTGAAGCTTTCTTT. Its protein is CASSSQTNRGYGEAFF.

The CDR3 loop reads CASSTGQGAGTEAFF. CDR3 coding DNA: TGCGCCAGCAGCACTGGACAGGGGGCCGGCACTGAAGCTTTCTTT. The chain joins TRBV5-1 to TRBJ1-1; 11 nucleotides match TRBD1. The V and J ends lost 4 bases and 4 bases, in that order; junction bases with no gene match: 6. CDR1 and CDR2 (germline): SGHRS, YFSETQ. The CDR3 is 15 residues long. The full variable domain, with the rest looked up from reference TRBV5-1 and TRBJ1-1, is KAGVTQTPRYLIKTRGQQVTLSCSPISGHRSVSWYQQTPGQGLQFLFEYFSETQRNKGNFPGRFSGRQFSNSRSEMNVSTLELGDSALYLCASSTGQGAGTEAFFGQGTRLTVV.

The chain recombines TRBV6-5 with TRBJ1-2; tentatively, D is TRBD1 (5 bases). V was cut by 7 bases and J by 7 bases, with 16 bases left in between. The CDR3 has 13 residues. Germline CDR1 reads MNHEY; CDR2 reads SVGAGI. The CDR3 region has the DNA TGTGCCAGCACCAACAACCGACAGCTTGGCTACACCTTC. This encodes CASTNNRQLGYTF.

The J gene is TRBJ1-2, the V gene TRBV28; 7 nucleotides line up with TRBD1. Trimming removed 6 bases from V and 4 bases from J; junction bases left unmatched: 11. CDR1 and CDR2 from the germline V gene are MDHEN and SYDVKM. This CDR3 has 15 residues. CDR3 nucleotide sequence: TGTGCCAGCAGGCTCTCTCTACAGGGGAGCTATGGCTACACCTTC. Its translation: CASRLSLQGSYGYTF.

The chain joins TRBV5-4 to TRBJ1-2, with 8 bases fitting TRBD1. This CDR3 is 13 amino acids long. From germline, CDR1 is SGHNT and CDR2 YYREEE (reference sequence). V lost 5 bases, J lost 6 bases, and 6 bases stayed unmatched. Here the CDR3 DNA reads TGTGCCAGCAGTCCTGGACAGGGAAATGGCTACACCTTC. Its translation: CASSPGQGNGYTF.

CDR3 residues: CASSVGMNTEAFF. As DNA, the CDR3 is TGTGCCAGCTCGGTGGGGATGAACACTGAAGCTTTCTTT. The gene calls are TRBV12-3 or TRBV12-4 and TRBJ1-1; D is ambiguous. Trimming removed 8 bases at V and 0 bases at J, with 10 bases between. The CDR3 has 13 amino acids.

V is TRBV28 and J is TRBJ2-5; possible D gene TRBD1, 6 bases. The CDR3 has 13 residues. Germline loops: CDR1 MDHEN, CDR2 SYDVKM. V was cut by 6 bases and J by 0 bases, with 8 bases left in between. The CDR3 sequence: CASRRQDQETQYF. The CDR3 coding sequence is TGTGCCAGCAGGCGACAGGACCAAGAGACCCAGTACTTC.

The chain combines TRBV6-5 with TRBJ1-1; no clear D. Trimming stripped 6 bases from V and 0 bases from J, with 8 bases between. CDR3 length equals 13 residues. CDR1 MNHEY and CDR2 SVGAGI come from the germline V gene. CDR3: CASRGPVNTEAFF. In DNA, the CDR3 is TGTGCCAGCAGAGGACCGGTGAACACTGAAGCTTTCTTT.